These T cell receptor beta chains were read from a single sample in a study of vaccination and CD4 T cells after COVID-19. Which antigens these TCRs recognize remains unknown. TCRdb re-called the PCR reads through MiXCR, storing one row per CDR3 protein. The sample holds roughly 10,000 distinct CDR3 sequences, about four fifths seen once. The sequencing sample was made of CD4+ T cells from blood, cultured in vitro. These receptors all come from a human donor who had recovered from COVID-19. Each CDR3 is given with its conserved first and last residue. Fields, in order: clone size, D gene, J gene, V gene, CDR3 length, CDR3 DNA, CDR3 protein. D genes are given only for firm matches. For some rows the clone size is stated as once, few or many, or as a class when expanded; others skip it.

clone_size: .
d_call: .
j_call: TRBJ2-7
v_call: TRBV6-1
cdr3_length: 14
cdr3_nt: TGTGCCAGCAAAGTCGACAGATTAACCTACGAGCAGTACTTC
cdr3_aa: CASKVDRLTYEQYF

clone_size: .
d_call: .
j_call: TRBJ2-7
v_call: TRBV6-1
cdr3_length: 16
cdr3_nt: TGTGCCAGCAGTGAAGCAGGTGTGGCAGGGAGACACGAGCAGTACTTC
cdr3_aa: CASSEAGVAGRHEQYF

clone_size: .
d_call: .
j_call: TRBJ1-3
v_call: TRBV20-1
cdr3_length: 16
cdr3_nt: TGCAGTGCTAGAGTCCCAGAGGGACTCTTCCGAAACACCATATATTTT
cdr3_aa: CSARVPEGLFRNTIYF

clone_size: once
d_call: TRBD1
j_call: TRBJ1-5
v_call: TRBV10-1
cdr3_length: 15
cdr3_nt: TGCGCCAGCAGAGGGGGGACAGGAGTAAGCCAGCCCCAGCATTTT
cdr3_aa: CASRGGTGVSQPQHF

clone_size: .
d_call: .
j_call: TRBJ1-2
v_call: TRBV28
cdr3_length: 10
cdr3_nt: TGTGCCACCGATTTATATGGCTACACCTTC
cdr3_aa: CATDLYGYTF

clone_size: .
d_call: TRBD1
j_call: TRBJ1-5
v_call: TRBV2
cdr3_length: 14
cdr3_nt: TGTGCCAGCAGTGTTTCAGGGGGGAGTCAGCCCCAGCATTTT
cdr3_aa: CASSVSGGSQPQHF

clone_size: .
d_call: .
j_call: TRBJ2-2
v_call: TRBV6-2/TRBV6-3
cdr3_length: 14
cdr3_nt: TGTGCCAGCAGTTACTCGGCGTCGGCCGGGGAGCTGTTTTTT
cdr3_aa: CASSYSASAGELFF

clone_size: once
d_call: .
j_call: TRBJ1-5
v_call: TRBV7-9
cdr3_length: 13
cdr3_nt: TGTGCCAGCACCCCGGGGAGGGTTCAGCCCCAGCATTTT
cdr3_aa: CASTPGRVQPQHF

clone_size: .
d_call: .
j_call: TRBJ1-1
v_call: TRBV20-1
cdr3_length: 14
cdr3_nt: TGCAGTGCTAGGTTAGGTGGGGGTAACACTGAAGCTTTCTTT
cdr3_aa: CSARLGGGNTEAFF

clone_size: .
d_call: TRBD2
j_call: TRBJ2-3
v_call: TRBV20-1
cdr3_length: 14
cdr3_nt: TGCAGTGCTAGAGTAGCGGGAGCTTCAGATACGCAGTATTTT
cdr3_aa: CSARVAGASDTQYF

clone_size: few
d_call: .
j_call: TRBJ1-6
v_call: TRBV27
cdr3_length: 19
cdr3_nt: TGTGCCAGCAGTTTATCGCCGGCAGGAGATAGCTCCTATAATTCACCCCTCCACTTT
cdr3_aa: CASSLSPAGDSSYNSPLHF

clone_size: .
d_call: .
j_call: TRBJ2-3
v_call: TRBV6-1
cdr3_length: 15
cdr3_nt: TGTGCCAGCAGTAGTACAGGGGGTGCTGGGGGGGCGCAGTATTTT
cdr3_aa: CASSSTGGAGGAQYF

clone_size: once
d_call: .
j_call: TRBJ2-3
v_call: TRBV6-2/TRBV6-3
cdr3_length: 18
cdr3_nt: TGTGCCAGCAGCCTGGACCTCCGGGACTCTACAAGCACAGATACGCAGTATTTT
cdr3_aa: CASSLDLRDSTSTDTQYF

clone_size: medium-sized
d_call: .
j_call: TRBJ1-5
v_call: TRBV27
cdr3_length: 12
cdr3_nt: TGTGCCAGCAGTTTCCTTAATCAGCCCCAGCATTTT
cdr3_aa: CASSFLNQPQHF

clone_size: .
d_call: .
j_call: TRBJ2-6
v_call: TRBV12-3/TRBV12-4
cdr3_length: 13
cdr3_nt: TGTGCCAGCAGCCAGTCTGGGGCCAACGTCCTGACTTTC
cdr3_aa: CASSQSGANVLTF

clone_size: large
d_call: TRBD1
j_call: TRBJ1-2
v_call: TRBV7-3
cdr3_length: 13
cdr3_nt: TGTGCCAGCAGCCGCGACAGGGATTATGGCTACACCTTC
cdr3_aa: CASSRDRDYGYTF

clone_size: .
d_call: .
j_call: TRBJ2-4
v_call: TRBV2
cdr3_length: 12
cdr3_nt: TGTGCCAGCAGTGTAGGCCCTCACATTCAGTACTTC
cdr3_aa: CASSVGPHIQYF

clone_size: .
d_call: TRBD2
j_call: TRBJ2-2
v_call: TRBV20-1
cdr3_length: 15
cdr3_nt: TGCAGTGCCGCCCGTCTAGCGGGTCATACCGGGGAGCTGTTTTTT
cdr3_aa: CSAARLAGHTGELFF

clone_size: .
d_call: TRBD2
j_call: TRBJ2-1
v_call: TRBV7-9
cdr3_length: 15
cdr3_nt: TGTGCCAGCAGCTTAGAGGGGACTAGCATAAATGAGCAGTTCTTC
cdr3_aa: CASSLEGTSINEQFF

clone_size: .
d_call: TRBD1
j_call: TRBJ2-3
v_call: TRBV24-1
cdr3_length: 17
cdr3_nt: TGTGCCACCAGTGATCTGACAGGGGGTAGGACGACAGATACGCAGTATTTT
cdr3_aa: CATSDLTGGRTTDTQYF

clone_size: .
d_call: TRBD1
j_call: TRBJ2-5
v_call: TRBV28
cdr3_length: 16
cdr3_nt: TGTGCCAGCAGTTTATTGTTAGGGGGCGCGGTGGAGACCCAGTACTTC
cdr3_aa: CASSLLLGGAVETQYF